This T cell receptor beta chain was identified in a study of regulatory dendritic cells for organ transplantation. Trimming left V 2 bases short and J 3 bases short, with 8 bases between. The CDR3 consists of 13 residues. Looked up from germline, CDR1 is SGHTA and CDR2 is FQGTGA. Profiled with immunoSEQ multiplex PCR; TCRdb holds only in-frame clones, not every one. The sample gives tens of thousands of clones, 90% to 95% of which show up once; about 0.11% is in the top ten. Only one count was recorded for this clone. The sequenced sample was naive CD8+ T cells from blood. Subset here: CD45RA+ naive T cells. This sequence joins TRBV7-3 and TRBJ2-7, with D hard to call. This TCR came from a human donor in good health. CDR3 DNA: TGTGCCAGCAGCTTACGACCGGGCTACGAGCAGTACTTC. This codes for CASSLRPGYEQYF.